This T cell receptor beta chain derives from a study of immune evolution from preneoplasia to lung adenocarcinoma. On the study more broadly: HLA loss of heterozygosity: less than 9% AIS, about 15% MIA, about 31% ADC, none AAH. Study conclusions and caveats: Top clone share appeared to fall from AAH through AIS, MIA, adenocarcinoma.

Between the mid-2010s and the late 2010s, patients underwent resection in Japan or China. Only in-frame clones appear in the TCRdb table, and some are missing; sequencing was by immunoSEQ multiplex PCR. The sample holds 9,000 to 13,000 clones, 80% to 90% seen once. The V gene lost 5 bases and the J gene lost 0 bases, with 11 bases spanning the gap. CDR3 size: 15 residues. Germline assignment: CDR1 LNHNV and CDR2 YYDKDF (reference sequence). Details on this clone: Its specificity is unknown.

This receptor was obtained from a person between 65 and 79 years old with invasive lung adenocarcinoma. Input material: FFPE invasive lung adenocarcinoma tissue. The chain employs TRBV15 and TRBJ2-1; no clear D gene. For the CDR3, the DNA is TGTGCCACCAGCCCTATACTTCACTCCTACAATGAGCAGTTCTTC. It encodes CATSPILHSYNEQFF.